These 10 T cell receptor beta chains were all obtained from the same sample, sequenced in a study of a mutant IDH1 vaccine in newly diagnosed glioma. The method was immunoSEQ multiplex PCR; TCRdb's version includes in-frame clones alone and lacks a portion of them. The data contain 90,000 to 95,000 clones, around four fifths of them singletons. Time point given: baseline, week 1 (first vaccination visit). The treatment: pre-vaccination baseline after standard-of-care therapy. Material: PBMCs, obtained from a glioma patient treated with radiotherapy, temozolomide or both. Receptors originate from a woman between 50 and 59 years old with glioma.

The V and J genes are TRBV19 and TRBJ2-1; 7 positions agree with TRBD1. The germline CDR1 and CDR2 sequences are LNHDA and SQIVND (reference sequence). V was pared by 6 bases and J by 9 bases, with 11 bases of the junction left unmatched. This CDR3 has 14 amino acids. The chain's CDR3 is CASSLARGIGEQFF. Written as DNA, the CDR3 is TGTGCCAGTAGCCTGGCCAGGGGGATCGGTGAGCAGTTCTTC.

V and J are TRBV11-2 and TRBJ2-7, with 8 bases aligning to TRBD1. CDR3 length: 15 amino acids. Germline V gene data show CDR1 as SGHAT and CDR2 as FQNNGV. With 6 bases clipped from V and 0 bases from J, the junction kept 7 bases outside the gene matches. In DNA, the CDR3 is TGTGCCAGCAGTCAAGACAGGGGAATCTCCTACGAGCAGTACTTC. It translates to CASSQDRGISYEQYF.

The chain employs TRBV14 and TRBJ1-2, with D perhaps matching TRBD1 (5 bases). The CDR3 loop spans 12 amino acids. V lost 2 bases to trimming and J lost 14 bases, with 15 bases between them. Germline V gives CDR1 SGHDN, CDR2 FVKESK. CDR3 in DNA: TGTGCCAGCAGCCAATCGGTACCAGGGTGGACCTTC. Encoded protein: CASSQSVPGWTF. Based on the CDR3 plus reference TRBV14 and TRBJ1-2, the full variable domain is EAGVTQFPSHSVIEKGQTVTLRCDPISGHDNLYWYRRVMGKEIKFLLHFVKESKQDESGMPNNRFLAERTGGTYSTLKVQPAELEDSGVYFCASSQSVPGWTFGSGTRLTVV.

The chain carries TRBV30 and TRBJ2-2; D is unclear. With 5 bases removed from V and 0 bases from J, the gap between germline ends came to 10 bases. The CDR3 extends over 14 amino acids. Germline values: CDR1 GTSNPN, CDR2 SVGIG (reference sequence). CDR3 bases: TGTGCCTGGGAGGTGGGGACGAACACCGGGGAGCTGTTTTTT. It translates to CAWEVGTNTGELFF.

This clone was detected only a few times. V is TRBV6-5 and J is TRBJ1-1, with 7 positions matching TRBD1. The CDR3 totals 14 residues. Per germline, CDR1 MNHEY and CDR2 SVGAGI. V lost 6 bases to trimming and J lost 3 bases; unmatched junction nucleotides: 7. In DNA form, the CDR3 reads TGTGCCAGCAGGGACAGGCGGGGTTACACTGAAGCTTTCTTT. This codes for CASRDRRGYTEAFF.

As to this clone: One end of the junction varies from germline; a read error may be responsible. The chain carries TRBV11-3 and TRBJ2-7, with 9 bases identical to TRBD1. The CDR3 runs 15 residues. The germline CDR1 and CDR2 sequences are SGHNT and YENEEA. DNA of the CDR3: TGTGCCAGCAGCGTAGACGGGACAGGGTCGTACGAGCAGTACTTC. This encodes CASSVDGTGSYEQYF.

The chain links TRBV5-8 to TRBJ2-5, with a weak D call TRBD2 (6 bases). The CDR3 contains 13 residues. V was cut by 10 bases and J by 3 bases, with 16 bases left in between. Germline assignment: CDR1 SGHTS and CDR2 YDEGEE. The CDR3 coding sequence is TGTGCCCCTTCCGACGGCGGGGAAGAGACCCAGTACTTC. As protein: CAPSDGGEETQYF.

This chain joins TRBV7-8 and TRBJ2-1; 7 nucleotides line up with TRBD2. Germline CDR1 is SGHVS and CDR2 is FQNEAQ. V lost 1 base and J lost 4; bases outside the gene matches: 7. The CDR3 runs 16 residues. The CDR3 region is CASSLGGAGVYNEQFF. The CDR3 bases are TGTGCCAGCAGCTTAGGTGGGGCGGGGGTATACAATGAGCAGTTCTTC.

V and J are TRBV7-2 and TRBJ1-6; D not resolved. Trimming left V 6 bases short and J 4 bases short, with 13 bases between. The CDR3 runs to 15 residues. Germline loops: CDR1 SGHTA, CDR2 FQGNSA. The CDR3 protein is CASSLTSTYNSPLHF. The DNA for the CDR3 is TGTGCCAGCAGTCTCACCTCAACTTATAATTCACCCCTCCACTTT.

This clone was seen just once. The V call is TRBV2, the J call TRBJ1-6; 7 bases are a match to TRBD1. V was pared by 5 bases and J by 13 bases, with 11 bases of the junction left unmatched. Germline loops: CDR1 SNHLY, CDR2 FYNNEI. CDR3 length: 14 residues. The CDR3, as DNA: TGTGCCAGCAGTATGGAGCAGGGGGTGACTCCCCTCCACTTT. Translating gives CASSMEQGVTPLHF.